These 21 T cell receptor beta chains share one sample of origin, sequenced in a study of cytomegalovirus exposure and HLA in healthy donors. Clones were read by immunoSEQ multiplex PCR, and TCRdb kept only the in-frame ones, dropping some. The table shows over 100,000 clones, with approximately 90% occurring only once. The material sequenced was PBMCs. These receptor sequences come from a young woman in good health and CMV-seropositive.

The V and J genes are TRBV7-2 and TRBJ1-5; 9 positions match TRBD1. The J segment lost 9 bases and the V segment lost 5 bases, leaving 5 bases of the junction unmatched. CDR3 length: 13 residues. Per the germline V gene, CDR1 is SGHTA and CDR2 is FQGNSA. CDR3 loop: CASSRTGVSPQHF. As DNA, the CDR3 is TGTGCCAGCAGCCGGACAGGGGTCTCGCCCCAGCATTTT. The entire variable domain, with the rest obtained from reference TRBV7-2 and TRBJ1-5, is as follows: GAGVSQSPSNKVTEKGKDVELRCDPISGHTALYWYRQSLGQGLEFLIYFQGNSAPDKSGLPSDRFSAERTGGSVSTLTIQRTQQEDSAVYLCASSRTGVSPQHFGDGTRLSIL.

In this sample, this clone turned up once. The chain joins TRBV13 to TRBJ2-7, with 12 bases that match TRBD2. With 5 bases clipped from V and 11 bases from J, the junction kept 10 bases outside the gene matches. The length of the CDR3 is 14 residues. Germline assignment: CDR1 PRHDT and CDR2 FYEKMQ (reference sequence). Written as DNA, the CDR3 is TGTGCCAGCAGCCCGCGACTAGCGGGGGATAAAAAGTACTTC. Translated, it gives CASSPRLAGDKKYF. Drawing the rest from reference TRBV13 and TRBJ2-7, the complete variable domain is AAGVIQSPRHLIKEKRETATLKCYPIPRHDTVYWYQQGPGQDPQFLISFYEKMQSDKGSIPDRFSAQQFSDYHSELNMSSLELGDSALYFCASSPRLAGDKKYFGPGTRLTVT.

The CDR3 coding sequence is TGTGCCAGCTCACCACCGGGCCCGAACACTGAAGCTTTCTTT. Its translation: CASSPPGPNTEAFF. This chain uses TRBV18 with TRBJ1-1, with D unclear. Looked up from germline, CDR1 is KGHSH and CDR2 is LQKENI. Deletions cut 0 bases from V and 1 base from J, with 6 bases between. The CDR3 consists of 14 residues.

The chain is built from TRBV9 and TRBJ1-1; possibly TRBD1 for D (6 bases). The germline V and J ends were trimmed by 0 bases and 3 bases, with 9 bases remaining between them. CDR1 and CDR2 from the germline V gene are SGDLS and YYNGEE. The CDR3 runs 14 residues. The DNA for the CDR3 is TGTGCCAGCAGCGTAGCCAACAGGGACACTGAAGCTTTCTTT. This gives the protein CASSVANRDTEAFF.

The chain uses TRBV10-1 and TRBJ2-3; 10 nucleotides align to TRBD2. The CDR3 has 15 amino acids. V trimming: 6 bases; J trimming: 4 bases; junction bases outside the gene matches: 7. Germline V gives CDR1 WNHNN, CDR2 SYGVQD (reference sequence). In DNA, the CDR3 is TGCGCCAGCAGCACCGGGACTAGCGATGCAGATACGCAGTATTTT. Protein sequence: CASSTGTSDADTQYF.

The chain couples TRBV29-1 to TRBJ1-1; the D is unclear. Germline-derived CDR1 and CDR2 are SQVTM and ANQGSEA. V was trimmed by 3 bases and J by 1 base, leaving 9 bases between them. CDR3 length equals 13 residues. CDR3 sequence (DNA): TGCAGCGTTGACGGAGCGTGGAACACTGAAGCTTTCTTT. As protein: CSVDGAWNTEAFF.

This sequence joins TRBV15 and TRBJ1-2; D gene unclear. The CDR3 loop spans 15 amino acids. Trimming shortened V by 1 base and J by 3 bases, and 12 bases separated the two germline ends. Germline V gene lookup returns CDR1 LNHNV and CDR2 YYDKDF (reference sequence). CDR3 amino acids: CATSRVGGMDYGYTF. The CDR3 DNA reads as TGTGCCACCAGCAGAGTCGGAGGGATGGACTATGGCTACACCTTC. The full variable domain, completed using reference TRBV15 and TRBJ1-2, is DAMVIQNPRYQVTQFGKPVTLSCSQTLNHNVMYWYQQKSSQAPKLLFHYYDKDFNNEADTPDNFQSRRPNTSFCFLDIRSPGLGDTAMYLCATSRVGGMDYGYTFGSGTRLTVV.

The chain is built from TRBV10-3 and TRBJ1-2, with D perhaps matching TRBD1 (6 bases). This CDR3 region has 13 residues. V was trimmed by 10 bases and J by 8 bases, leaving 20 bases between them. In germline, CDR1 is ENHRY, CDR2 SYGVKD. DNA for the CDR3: TGTGCCAAGTCGGAACGACAGGACGACGGCTACACCTTC. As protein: CAKSERQDDGYTF.

As DNA, the CDR3 is TGTGCCATCAGCGCCCGGGACAGGGGCGATGGCTACACCTTC. This encodes CAISARDRGDGYTF. The chain uses TRBV10-3 and TRBJ1-2, with 10 bases lining up with TRBD1. CDR1 is ENHRY and CDR2 is SYGVKD in the germline V gene. V trimming: 6 bases; J trimming: 6 bases; junction bases outside the gene matches: 7. The CDR3 length is 14 residues.

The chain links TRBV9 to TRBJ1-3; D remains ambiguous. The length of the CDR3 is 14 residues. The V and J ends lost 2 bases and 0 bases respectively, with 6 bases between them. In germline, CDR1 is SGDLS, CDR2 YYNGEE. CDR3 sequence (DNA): TGTGCCAGCAGCGTCGGGGACTCTGGAAACACCATATATTTT. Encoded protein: CASSVGDSGNTIYF.

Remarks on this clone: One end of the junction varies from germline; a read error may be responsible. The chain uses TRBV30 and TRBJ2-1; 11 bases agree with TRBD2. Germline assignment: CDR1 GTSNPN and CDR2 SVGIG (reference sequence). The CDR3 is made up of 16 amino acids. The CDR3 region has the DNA TGTGCCTGGAGTATAGCGGGGGGGCGCTCCCACAATGAGCAGTTCTTC. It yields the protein CAWSIAGGRSHNEQFF.

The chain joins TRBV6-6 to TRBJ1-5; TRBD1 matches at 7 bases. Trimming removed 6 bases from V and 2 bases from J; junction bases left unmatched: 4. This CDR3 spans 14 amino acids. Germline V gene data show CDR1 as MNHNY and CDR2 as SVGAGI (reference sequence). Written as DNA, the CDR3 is TGTGCCAGCAGCCGACAGGGTGGCAATCAGCCCCAGCATTTT. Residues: CASSRQGGNQPQHF.

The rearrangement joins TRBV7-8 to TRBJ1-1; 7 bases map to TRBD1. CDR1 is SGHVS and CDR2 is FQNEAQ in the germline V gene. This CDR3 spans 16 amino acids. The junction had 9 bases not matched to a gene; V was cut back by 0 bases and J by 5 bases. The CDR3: CASSLALQGMRTEAFF. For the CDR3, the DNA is TGTGCCAGCAGCTTAGCCTTACAGGGGATGCGAACTGAAGCTTTCTTT.

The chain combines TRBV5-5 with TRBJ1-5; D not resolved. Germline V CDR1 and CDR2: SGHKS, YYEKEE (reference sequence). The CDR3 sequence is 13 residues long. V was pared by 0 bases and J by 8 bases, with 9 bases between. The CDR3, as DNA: TGTGCCAGCAGCTTGGACAGCGGGGAGCCCCAGCATTTT. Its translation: CASSLDSGEPQHF.

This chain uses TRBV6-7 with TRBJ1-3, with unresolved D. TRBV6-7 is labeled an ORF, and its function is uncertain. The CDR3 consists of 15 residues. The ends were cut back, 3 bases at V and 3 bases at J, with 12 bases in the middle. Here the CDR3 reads CASSYEKLGGNTIYF. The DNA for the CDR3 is TGTGCCAGCAGTTATGAGAAACTTGGTGGAAACACCATATATTTT.

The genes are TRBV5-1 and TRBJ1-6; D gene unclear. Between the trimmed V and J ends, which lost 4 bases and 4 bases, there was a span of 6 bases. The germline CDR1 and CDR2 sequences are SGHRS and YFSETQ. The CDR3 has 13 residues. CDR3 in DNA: TGCGCCAGCAGCCTCAGGTATAATTCACCCCTCCACTTT. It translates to CASSLRYNSPLHF.

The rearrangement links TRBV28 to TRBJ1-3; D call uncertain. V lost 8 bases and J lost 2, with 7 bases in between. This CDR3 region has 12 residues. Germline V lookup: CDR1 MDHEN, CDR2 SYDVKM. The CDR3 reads CASLFPGNTIYF. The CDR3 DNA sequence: TGTGCCAGCCTGTTTCCTGGAAACACCATATATTTT.

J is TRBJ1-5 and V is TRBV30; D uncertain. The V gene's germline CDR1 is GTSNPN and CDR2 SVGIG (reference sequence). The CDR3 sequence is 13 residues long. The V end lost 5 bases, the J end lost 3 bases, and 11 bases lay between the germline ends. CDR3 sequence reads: CAWARQDNQPQHF. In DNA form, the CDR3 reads TGTGCCTGGGCCAGACAAGACAATCAGCCCCAGCATTTT.

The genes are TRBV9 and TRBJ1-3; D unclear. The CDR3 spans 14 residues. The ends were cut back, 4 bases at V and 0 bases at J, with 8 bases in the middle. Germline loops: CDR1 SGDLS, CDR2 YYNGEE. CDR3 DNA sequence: TGTGCCAGCAGCTCGGGTGTCTCTGGAAACACCATATATTTT. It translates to CASSSGVSGNTIYF.

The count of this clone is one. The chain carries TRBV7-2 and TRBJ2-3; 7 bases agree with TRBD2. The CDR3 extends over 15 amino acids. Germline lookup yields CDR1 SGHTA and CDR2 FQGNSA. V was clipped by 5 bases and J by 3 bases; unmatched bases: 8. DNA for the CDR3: TGTGCCAGCAGCCGAACTAGCGCGATGACAGATACGCAGTATTTT. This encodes CASSRTSAMTDTQYF.

The CDR3, as DNA: TGTGCCAGCAGCGAAACTTCACAGGGCCGAGGGACTGAAGCTTTCTTT. Translating it yields CASSETSQGRGTEAFF. The chain recombines TRBV7-9 with TRBJ1-1; a possible D gene is TRBD1 (6 bases). The CDR3 is made up of 16 amino acids. Trimming pared 5 bases from V and 5 bases from J, leaving 21 bases between. In germline, CDR1 is SEHNR, CDR2 FQNEAQ (reference sequence).